A selection of T cell receptor beta chains follows, all from one sample in a study of regulatory T cells in long-lasting Graves disease. MiXCR, applied by TCRdb to the multiplex PCR reads, yields one record per CDR3 protein. The sample yields 450,000 to 650,000 distinct CDR3 sequences, about 16% seen once. These sequences were also reported in another study, on T cells in Graves' hyperthyroidism and ophthalmopathy.

Sequenced here: peripheral blood mononuclear cells (PBMCs), sampled at new diagnosis, from a patient treated with antithyroid drugs. The receptors stem from a woman aged 35-65 years with Graves disease. The CDR3 runs from the conserved cysteine through the conserved F or W. D genes are given only for firm matches. Size is stated for part of the rows, as once, few or many counts, or as a class when the clone is expanded.

J,V,D,size,CDR3,DNA
TRBJ1-1,TRBV5-1,TRBD1,many,CASSLTDRGSEAFF,TGCGCCAGCAGCCTGACTGACAGGGGGAGTGAAGCTTTCTTT
TRBJ1-2,TRBV3-1,.,many,CASSQTGLGYTF,TGTGCCAGCAGCCAAACAGGTCTTGGCTACACCTTC
TRBJ2-5,TRBV11-1,TRBD2,.,CASSLAEPPQTQYF,TGTGCCAGCAGTCTAGCGGAACCACCGCAGACCCAGTACTTC
TRBJ1-1,TRBV7-9,.,.,CASTQSVGRRDTEAFF,TGTGCCAGCACCCAATCCGTGGGGCGGCGGGACACTGAAGCTTTCTTT
TRBJ2-7,TRBV27,TRBD1,many,CASSKSSRDSAYEQYF,TGTGCCAGCAGCAAATCTTCCCGGGACAGCGCCTACGAGCAGTACTTC
TRBJ1-6,TRBV7-9,TRBD1,many,CASSPQTGAESPLHF,TGTGCCAGCAGCCCTCAGACAGGGGCAGAGTCACCCCTCCACTTT
TRBJ1-2,TRBV4-1,.,.,CASSQARSEGYTF,TGCGCCAGCAGCCAAGCGCGTTCCGAAGGCTACACCTTC
TRBJ1-4,TRBV19,.,few,CASSTWDGGNEKLFF,TGTGCCAGTAGTACCTGGGACGGAGGTAATGAAAAACTGTTTTTT
TRBJ2-7,TRBV28,TRBD1,many,CASRIGDRRPGEQYF,TGTGCCAGCAGGATAGGGGACAGGCGCCCCGGGGAGCAGTACTTC
TRBJ2-1,TRBV28,.,many,CASSLDLSSYNEQFF,TGTGCCAGCAGCTTGGACTTAAGCTCCTACAATGAGCAGTTCTTC
TRBJ1-1,TRBV4-1,.,few,CASRSPGSLTEAFF,TGCGCCAGCAGATCCCCCGGCAGCCTCACTGAAGCTTTCTTT
TRBJ1-1,TRBV12-3/TRBV12-4,.,many,CASSFRDTEAFF,TGTGCCAGCAGTTTTAGGGATACTGAAGCTTTCTTT
TRBJ2-7,TRBV29-1,TRBD1,few,CSVSGTVSYEQYF,TGCAGCGTTTCTGGGACAGTCTCCTACGAGCAGTACTTC
TRBJ1-6,TRBV19,TRBD1,many,CASRRDSSYNSPLHF,TGTGCCAGCAGGCGGGACAGCTCCTATAATTCACCCCTCCACTTT
TRBJ1-5,TRBV30,.,many,CAWTASGQPQHF,TGTGCCTGGACCGCCAGCGGTCAGCCCCAGCATTTT
TRBJ2-1,TRBV11-2,TRBD1,many,CASSVRTGNEQFF,TGTGCCAGCAGCGTACGGACAGGCAATGAGCAGTTCTTC
TRBJ2-5,TRBV6-2/TRBV6-3,TRBD2,.,CASSYSGEGFWTQYF,TGTGCCAGCAGTTACTCCGGGGAGGGGTTTTGGACCCAGTACTTC
TRBJ1-1,TRBV4-1,.,many,CASSQEWRNEAFF,TGCGCCAGCAGCCAAGAGTGGCGGAACGAAGCTTTCTTT
TRBJ1-2,TRBV29-1,.,many,CSVDRGGYGYTF,TGCAGCGTTGATCGGGGAGGGTATGGCTACACCTTC
TRBJ1-6,TRBV30,.,.,CAWTRTDNSPLHF,TGTGCCTGGACCAGGACAGATAATTCACCCCTCCACTTT
TRBJ1-4,TRBV27,.,.,CASMTRRTPHNEKLFF,TGTGCCAGCATGACCCGGCGGACACCGCATAATGAAAAACTGTTTTTT
TRBJ1-1,TRBV19,TRBD1,.,CASSTIGQASEAFF,TGTGCCAGTAGTACGATCGGACAGGCCTCTGAAGCTTTCTTT
TRBJ1-2,TRBV6-1,.,many,CATYRDTNYGYTF,TGTGCCACCTACCGGGACACCAACTATGGCTACACCTTC
TRBJ1-1,TRBV20-1,.,few,CSATNAQANTEAFF,TGCAGTGCCACCAACGCGCAAGCGAACACTGAAGCTTTCTTT
TRBJ2-5,TRBV11-3,.,.,CASSVLGGQETQYF,TGTGCCAGCAGCGTACTAGGGGGACAAGAGACCCAGTACTTC
TRBJ2-5,TRBV12-3/TRBV12-4,.,many,CASSLGQYQETQYF,TGTGCCAGCAGCTTAGGACAGTATCAAGAGACCCAGTACTTC
TRBJ2-7,TRBV20-1,TRBD1,.,CSARPPGQVLEQYF,TGCAGTGCTAGACCTCCGGGACAGGTTCTCGAGCAGTACTTC
TRBJ2-2,TRBV20-1,.,.,CSARNVRGTGELFF,TGCAGTGCACGGAACGTACGGGGAACCGGGGAGCTGTTTTTT
TRBJ1-1,TRBV6-1,TRBD1,many,CASSEDGTVAFF,TGTGCCAGCAGTGAAGACGGGACAGTGGCTTTCTTT
TRBJ1-2,TRBV12-3/TRBV12-4,TRBD1,many,CASSGQGEMLGGYTF,TGTGCCAGCAGCGGGCAGGGGGAGATGTTGGGAGGCTACACCTTC
TRBJ1-2,TRBV11-2,.,.,CASSSMTQNYGYTF,TGTGCCAGCAGCTCGATGACACAAAACTATGGCTACACCTTC
TRBJ1-5,TRBV4-2,.,few,CASSQEGALSNQPQHF,TGTGCCAGCAGCCAAGAAGGGGCACTGAGCAATCAGCCCCAGCATTTT
TRBJ1-1,TRBV18,.,many,CASSPPQTNTEAFF,TGTGCCAGCTCACCACCACAGACGAACACTGAAGCTTTCTTT
TRBJ2-3,TRBV5-1,TRBD2,.,CASSLGLAGGTITDTQYF,TGCGCCAGCAGCTTGGGACTAGCGGGGGGTACCATCACAGATACGCAGTATTTT
TRBJ1-1,TRBV6-1,TRBD1,many,CASSTRQGLNTEAFF,TGTGCCAGCAGCACAAGACAGGGCTTGAACACTGAAGCTTTCTTT
TRBJ2-3,TRBV12-3/TRBV12-4,TRBD1,many,CASRDRPPSTDTQYF,TGTGCCAGCAGGGACAGGCCCCCTAGCACAGATACGCAGTATTTT
TRBJ2-1,TRBV19,TRBD1,.,CASRAGTGRYNEQFF,TGTGCCAGTAGAGCCGGGACAGGGAGATACAATGAGCAGTTCTTC
TRBJ1-3,TRBV6-1,.,.,CASTDSTGNTIYF,TGTGCCAGCACCGACAGTACTGGAAACACCATATATTTT
TRBJ2-7,TRBV10-3,.,many,CAISESRAVSYEQYF,TGTGCCATCAGTGAGTCCCGCGCGGTGAGCTACGAGCAGTACTTC
TRBJ2-1,TRBV18,.,few,CASSQSRSNEQFF,TGTGCCAGCTCACAGAGCAGGTCTAATGAGCAGTTCTTC
TRBJ1-1,TRBV2,TRBD1,many,CASSHRTGDTEAFF,TGTGCCAGCAGTCACCGGACAGGCGACACTGAAGCTTTCTTT
TRBJ2-7,TRBV18,.,many,CASSQTGSSYEQYF,TGTGCCAGCTCGCAAACAGGGAGCTCCTACGAGCAGTACTTC